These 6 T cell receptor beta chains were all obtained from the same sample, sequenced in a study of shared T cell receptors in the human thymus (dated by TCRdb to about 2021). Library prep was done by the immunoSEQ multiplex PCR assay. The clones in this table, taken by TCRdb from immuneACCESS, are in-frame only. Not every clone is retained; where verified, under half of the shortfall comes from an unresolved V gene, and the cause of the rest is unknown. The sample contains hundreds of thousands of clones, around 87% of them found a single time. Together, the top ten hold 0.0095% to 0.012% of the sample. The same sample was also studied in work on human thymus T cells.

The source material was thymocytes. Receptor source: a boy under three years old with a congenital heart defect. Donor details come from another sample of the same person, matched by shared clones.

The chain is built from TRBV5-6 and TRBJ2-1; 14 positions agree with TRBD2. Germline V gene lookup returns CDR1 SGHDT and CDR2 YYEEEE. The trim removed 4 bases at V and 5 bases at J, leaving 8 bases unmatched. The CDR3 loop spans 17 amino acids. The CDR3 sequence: CASSTGLAGAGHNEQFF. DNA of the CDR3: TGTGCCAGCAGCACGGGACTAGCGGGGGCGGGGCACAATGAGCAGTTCTTC.

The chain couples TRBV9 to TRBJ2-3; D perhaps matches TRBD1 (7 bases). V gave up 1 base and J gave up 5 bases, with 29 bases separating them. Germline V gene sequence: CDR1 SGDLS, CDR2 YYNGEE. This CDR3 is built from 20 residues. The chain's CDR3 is CASSVPMRATGVPGGDTQYF. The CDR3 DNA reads TGTGCCAGCAGCGTACCGATGAGGGCGACGGGAGTTCCAGGGGGAGATACGCAGTATTTT. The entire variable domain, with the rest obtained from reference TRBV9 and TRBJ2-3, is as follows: DSGVTQTPKHLITATGQRVTLRCSPRSGDLSVYWYQQSLDQGLQFLIQYYNGEERAKGNILERFSAQQFPDLHSELNLSSLELGDSALYFCASSVPMRATGVPGGDTQYFGPGTRLTVL.

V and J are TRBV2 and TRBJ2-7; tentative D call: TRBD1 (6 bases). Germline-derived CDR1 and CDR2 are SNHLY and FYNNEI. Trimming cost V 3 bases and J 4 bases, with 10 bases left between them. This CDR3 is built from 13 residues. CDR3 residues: CASSEQGRYEQYF. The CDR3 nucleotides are TGTGCCAGCAGTGAGCAGGGGCGTTACGAGCAGTACTTC.

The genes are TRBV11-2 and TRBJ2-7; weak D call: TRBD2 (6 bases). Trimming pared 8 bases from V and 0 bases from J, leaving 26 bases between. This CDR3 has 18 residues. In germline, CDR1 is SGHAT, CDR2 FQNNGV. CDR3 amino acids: CASQGSGREDLSSYEQYF. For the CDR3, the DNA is TGTGCCAGCCAGGGCTCGGGCAGGGAGGATTTAAGCTCCTACGAGCAGTACTTC.

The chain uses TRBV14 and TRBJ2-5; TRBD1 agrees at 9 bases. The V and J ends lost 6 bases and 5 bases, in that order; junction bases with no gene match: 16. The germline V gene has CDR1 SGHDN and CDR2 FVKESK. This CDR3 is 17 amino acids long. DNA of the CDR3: TGTGCCAGCAGGCCCGGACAGGGGCCAGCGGCGTGGGAGACCCAGTACTTC. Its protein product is CASRPGQGPAAWETQYF.

For the CDR3, the DNA is TGCGCCAGCAGCCAAGAGGCATCTTTCGGGACTGAAGCTTTCTTT. This encodes CASSQEASFGTEAFF. The V and J genes are TRBV4-3 and TRBJ1-1; D ambiguous. This CDR3 contains 15 residues. In germline, CDR1 is LGHNA, CDR2 YSLEER. V shed 0 bases and J shed 5 bases, with 13 bases lying between them.